The 28 T cell receptor beta chains below all came from one sample that was sequenced in a study of blood T cell repertoires in COVID-19. Sequencing used immunoSEQ multiplex PCR; TCRdb keeps in-frame clones, though not all of them. The sample lists about 50,000 clones, around 82% occurring once. What was sequenced was peripheral blood. The receptors were sampled from a human donor in a cohort sampled during active COVID-19.

The chain is built from TRBV6-5 and TRBJ2-7; 10 nucleotides match TRBD2. The CDR3 contains 15 residues. CDR1 and CDR2 (germline): MNHEY, SVGAGI. The V and J ends lost 7 bases and 0 bases, in that order; junction bases with no gene match: 6. The CDR3 protein is CASTGLASSSYEQYF. DNA for the CDR3: TGTGCCAGCACGGGACTAGCGAGCAGCTCCTACGAGCAGTACTTC.

The chain is built from TRBV28 and TRBJ1-4; 8 nucleotides match TRBD1. CDR3 length: 17 amino acids. Germline loops: CDR1 MDHEN, CDR2 SYDVKM. The ends lost 5 bases at V and 0 bases at J; junction bases unmatched: 8. CDR3 sequence: CASSSGTGVTTNEKLFF. The CDR3 coding sequence is TGTGCCAGCAGTAGCGGGACAGGAGTTACAACTAATGAAAAACTGTTTTTT.

The V call is TRBV28, the J call TRBJ2-7; TRBD1 agrees at 8 bases. The junction had 5 bases not matched to a gene; V was cut back by 3 bases and J by 1 base. Germline-derived CDR1 and CDR2 are MDHEN and SYDVKM. The CDR3 runs to 15 residues. The CDR3 loop reads CASSFAQGGSYEQYF. The CDR3 nucleotides are TGTGCCAGCAGTTTTGCACAGGGGGGATCCTACGAGCAGTACTTC.

The V gene is TRBV9, the J gene TRBJ2-2; 8 bases map to TRBD2. The germline CDR1 and CDR2 sequences are SGDLS and YYNGEE. V trimming: 4 bases; J trimming: 3 bases; junction bases outside the gene matches: 5. There are 15 residues in the CDR3. The CDR3 region is CASSRRGADTGELFF. CDR3 sequence (DNA): TGTGCCAGCAGCAGGCGGGGGGCCGACACCGGGGAGCTGTTTTTT.

V is TRBV7-9 and J is TRBJ2-5; TRBD1 might be the D (6 bases). This CDR3 comprises 14 residues. Germline CDR1 SEHNR, CDR2 FQNEAQ (reference sequence). The V and J ends lost 5 bases and 1 base respectively, with 11 bases between them. The CDR3 region has the DNA TGTGCCAGCAGCCCACAGGGTGGCCAAGAGACCCAGTACTTC. Protein: CASSPQGGQETQYF.

The chain recombines TRBV6-5 with TRBJ2-7; possible D gene TRBD1, 6 bases. V lost 8 bases and J lost 2, with 16 bases in between. This CDR3 region has 14 residues. CDR1 MNHEY and CDR2 SVGAGI come from the germline V gene. The CDR3 DNA follows: TGTGCCAGCGGTTCCGGGACACTGCCCTACGAGCAGTACTTC. As protein: CASGSGTLPYEQYF.

The V gene is TRBV7-2, the J gene TRBJ2-1, with 8 bases fitting TRBD2. Trimming cost V 5 bases and J 0 bases; bases outside gene matches: 6. The CDR3 has 16 amino acids. In germline, CDR1 is SGHTA, CDR2 FQGNSA. The CDR3 DNA follows: TGTGCCAGCAGCACAAGCGGGGGTGTCTCCTACAATGAGCAGTTCTTC. It yields the protein CASSTSGGVSYNEQFF.

The chain uses TRBV7-8 and TRBJ2-5; tentative D call: TRBD1 (5 bases). CDR3 length equals 14 residues. Between the trimmed V and J ends, which lost 1 base and 4 bases, there was a span of 10 bases. The germline V gene has CDR1 SGHVS and CDR2 FQNEAQ. CDR3 in amino acids: CASSLGRARETQYF. The CDR3 nucleotides are TGTGCCAGCAGCTTAGGCAGGGCCCGAGAGACCCAGTACTTC. The variable domain in full, with the rest retrieved from reference TRBV7-8 and TRBJ2-5, is GAGVSQSPRYKVAKRGQDVALRCDPISGHVSLFWYQQALGQGPEFLTYFQNEAQLDKSGLPSDRFFAERPEGSVSTLKIQRTQQEDSAVYLCASSLGRARETQYFGPGTRLLVL.

The rearrangement links TRBV6-5 to TRBJ2-7; 8 bases align to TRBD1. V lost 2 bases, J lost 4 bases, and 7 bases stayed unmatched. This CDR3 region has 15 residues. Germline values: CDR1 MNHEY, CDR2 SVGAGI. Written as DNA, the CDR3 is TGTGCCAGCAGTTACAATGACAGGGGACAATACGAGCAGTACTTC. Protein: CASSYNDRGQYEQYF.

The chain couples TRBV6-2 or TRBV6-3 to TRBJ2-7; 10 bases match TRBD1. The CDR3 totals 17 residues. With V trimmed by 4 bases and J by 1 base, 10 bases remained unmatched. CDR1 is MNHEY, CDR2 SVGEGT, per germline. CDR3 in amino acids: CASSSLYRTGGSYEQYF. For the CDR3, the DNA is TGTGCCAGCAGTTCTTTATACCGGACAGGGGGTTCCTACGAGCAGTACTTC.

V usage is TRBV19 and J usage is TRBJ1-5, with D possibly TRBD1 on 6 matching bases. V shed 5 bases and J shed 7 bases, with 9 bases lying between them. The CDR3 contains 12 residues. Germline CDR1 is LNHDA and CDR2 is SQIVND (reference sequence). The CDR3 sequence: CASSRGAQPQHF. The CDR3 DNA follows: TGTGCCAGTAGTCGGGGGGCACAGCCCCAGCATTTT.

The J gene is TRBJ2-7, the V gene TRBV2; a possible D gene is TRBD1 (6 bases). CDR3 length: 13 amino acids. CDR1 SNHLY and CDR2 FYNNEI come from the germline V gene. V was pared by 7 bases and J by 6 bases, with 16 bases between. CDR3 in DNA: TGTGCCAGCAATCCAGGGGCCTCGTTCGAGCAGTACTTC. Residues: CASNPGASFEQYF.

This clone is a singleton in its sample. The genes are TRBV7-8 and TRBJ1-5; D gene unclear. The V gene lost 5 bases and the J gene lost 2 bases, with 13 bases spanning the gap. From germline, CDR1 is SGHVS and CDR2 FQNEAQ. This CDR3 region has 15 residues. The CDR3 sequence is CASSQSVDGNQPQHF. The CDR3, as DNA: TGTGCCAGCAGCCAGAGCGTGGATGGCAATCAGCCCCAGCATTTT.

The chain has TRBV18 and TRBJ1-1; D call uncertain. This CDR3 spans 13 amino acids. Germline V gives CDR1 KGHSH, CDR2 LQKENI. V lost 6 bases, J lost 7 bases, and 15 bases lay in between. CDR3 region: CASSHGDTIEAFF. As DNA, the CDR3 is TGTGCCAGCTCCCACGGGGATACCATTGAAGCTTTCTTT.

The CDR3 DNA reads TGTGCCAGCAGTTTAATCTGGGGCGCTAATGAAAAACTGTTTTTT. This sequence encodes CASSLIWGANEKLFF. The chain carries TRBV28 and TRBJ1-4; D possibly corresponds to TRBD1 (5 bases). V lost 2 bases and J lost 3, with 10 bases in between. The germline V gene encodes CDR1 MDHEN and CDR2 SYDVKM. The CDR3 contains 15 residues. The whole variable domain, remainder taken from reference TRBV28 and TRBJ1-4, is DVKVTQSSRYLVKRTGEKVFLECVQDMDHENMFWYRQDPGLGLRLIYFSYDVKMKEKGDIPEGYSVSREKKERFSLILESASTNQTSMYLCASSLIWGANEKLFFGSGTQLSVL.

The chain recombines TRBV10-3 with TRBJ1-1, with D unresolved. The CDR3 runs to 13 residues. V dropped 10 bases and J dropped 1 base, with 13 bases sitting between them. Germline CDR1 is ENHRY and CDR2 is SYGVKD. CDR3 nucleotides: TGTGCCAACGCCCCATCAGGGAACACTGAAGCTTTCTTT. As protein: CANAPSGNTEAFF.

The CDR3 DNA follows: TGTGCCAGTACCGCGGGTCAACAAGAGACCCAGTACTTC. Protein product: CASTAGQQETQYF. The rearrangement links TRBV19 to TRBJ2-5, with D perhaps TRBD2 (5 bases). The CDR3 is made up of 13 amino acids. Germline V gene lookup returns CDR1 LNHDA and CDR2 SQIVND (reference sequence). V shed 7 bases and J shed 2 bases, with 11 bases lying between them.

The chain recombines TRBV12-3 or TRBV12-4 with TRBJ1-1; a possible D gene is TRBD1 (5 bases). Trimming pared 4 bases from V and 3 bases from J, leaving 6 bases between. The CDR3 consists of 12 residues. CDR3 coding DNA: TGTGCCAGCAGTTGGGGGGACACTGAAGCTTTCTTT. This translates into CASSWGDTEAFF.

This chain links TRBV14 with TRBJ2-7; TRBD1 aligns across 11 bases. Looked up from germline, CDR1 is SGHDN and CDR2 is FVKESK. There are 16 residues in the CDR3. The trim removed 3 bases at V and 6 bases at J, leaving 10 bases unmatched. CDR3 protein: CASSHFWDRGVPEQYF. In nucleotides, the CDR3 is TGTGCCAGCAGCCATTTTTGGGACAGGGGGGTTCCCGAGCAGTACTTC.

This sequence joins TRBV28 and TRBJ2-7; perhaps TRBD1 as D (6 bases). Germline CDR1 is MDHEN and CDR2 is SYDVKM. V lost 5 bases to trimming and J lost 5 bases, with 13 bases between them. This CDR3 has 13 amino acids. The CDR3 loop is CASSPSDRNEQYF. In DNA, the CDR3 is TGTGCCAGCAGTCCCTCGGACAGAAACGAGCAGTACTTC.

The gene calls are TRBV4-1 and TRBJ1-2, with 9 bases aligning to TRBD1. Germline V gene data show CDR1 as MGHRA and CDR2 as YSYEKL. The CDR3 totals 15 residues. V shed 1 base and J 7 bases; nucleotides not matched to a gene: 7. The CDR3 DNA is TGCGCCAGCAGCCAAGTGGGACAGGGAATATCTGGCTACACCTTC. Amino acids: CASSQVGQGISGYTF.

The gene calls are TRBV4-3 and TRBJ2-4; no reliable D call. This CDR3 contains 13 residues. V was shortened by 3 bases and J by 8 bases, with 11 bases between the two germline ends. The germline V gene has CDR1 LGHNA and CDR2 YSLEER. CDR3 protein: CASSQETMHIQYF. CDR3 DNA: TGCGCCAGCAGCCAGGAGACGATGCACATTCAGTACTTC.

This chain joins TRBV5-6 and TRBJ2-3; 7 bases line up with TRBD1. After removal of 3 bases from V and 6 bases from J, the junction contained 7 bases not matched to a gene. Germline CDR1 reads SGHDT; CDR2 reads YYEEEE. The CDR3 length is 14 residues. The DNA of the CDR3 is TGTGCCAGCAGCTCTAGAGGGGGCGGCGATACGCAGTATTTT. Translating it yields CASSSRGGGDTQYF.

The rearrangement joins TRBV5-5 to TRBJ2-2, with 11 bases lining up with TRBD2. This CDR3 comprises 16 residues. The ends lost 4 bases at V and 7 bases at J; junction bases unmatched: 9. Germline V CDR1 and CDR2: SGHKS, YYEKEE (reference sequence). DNA of the CDR3: TGTGCCAGCAGCCCGGTACTAGCGGGAGATGTCGGGGAGCTGTTTTTT. This encodes CASSPVLAGDVGELFF.

For the CDR3, the DNA is TGCGCCAGCAGCCTGGGACAGCAAACAGACAATGAGCAGTTCTTC. This translates into CASSLGQQTDNEQFF. V is TRBV4-1 and J is TRBJ2-1; 7 bases line up with TRBD1. The CDR3 is made up of 15 amino acids. The germline V gene has CDR1 MGHRA and CDR2 YSYEKL. Unmatched junction bases numbered 8, after V lost 4 bases and J lost 5 bases.

The genes are TRBV6-5 and TRBJ2-2, with D possibly TRBD1 on 5 matching bases. In germline, CDR1 is MNHEY, CDR2 SVGAGI. The V end was cut by 8 bases, the J end by 3 bases, with 10 bases between. The CDR3 sequence is 13 residues long. Here the CDR3 DNA reads TGTGCCAGCGACGTAGGGGACACCGGGGAGCTGTTTTTT. Translated, it gives CASDVGDTGELFF.

The rearrangement uses TRBV2 and TRBJ2-1, with D uncertain. Trimming stripped 7 bases from V and 10 bases from J, with 11 bases between. Looked up from germline, CDR1 is SNHLY and CDR2 is FYNNEI. This CDR3 contains 11 residues. The CDR3 here is CASTFRREQFF. CDR3 coding DNA: TGTGCCAGCACATTTAGGCGGGAGCAGTTCTTC.

This chain links TRBV2 with TRBJ2-5, with D possibly TRBD2 on 5 matching bases. This CDR3 has 12 residues. Germline V gene lookup returns CDR1 SNHLY and CDR2 FYNNEI. The ends were cut back, 4 bases at V and 7 bases at J, with 10 bases in the middle. CDR3 region: CASSVVAGTQYF. The CDR3 coding sequence is TGTGCCAGCAGTGTGGTGGCGGGGACCCAGTACTTC.